These 2 T cell receptor beta chains came from one sample sequenced in a study of technical replicates of blood from several donors. Using immunoSEQ multiplex PCR, the repertoire was profiled, and TCRdb retains in-frame clones only, with some absent. The top ten clones hold approximately 11% of a sample with around 16,000 clones, around nine tenths of them seen once. Material: PBMCs. These receptors were obtained from a human donor in good health.

This chain uses TRBV6-1 with TRBJ1-1; perhaps TRBD1 as D (6 bases). CDR1 MNHNS and CDR2 SASEGT come from the germline V gene. The ends were cut back, 1 base at V and 1 base at J, with 13 bases in the middle. This CDR3 has 16 residues. CDR3 protein: CASSEGWGLGNTEAFF. CDR3 nucleotide sequence: TGTGCCAGCAGTGAAGGTTGGGGGCTGGGGAACACTGAAGCTTTCTTT.

The chain joins TRBV7-8 to TRBJ2-2; tentative D call: TRBD1 (6 bases). CDR1 SGHVS and CDR2 FQNEAQ come from the germline V gene. Trimming removed 1 base at V and 4 bases at J, with 10 bases between. The CDR3 spans 15 residues. CDR3: CASSLGNRVTGELFF. CDR3 DNA: TGTGCCAGCAGCTTAGGGAACAGGGTCACCGGGGAGCTGTTTTTT.